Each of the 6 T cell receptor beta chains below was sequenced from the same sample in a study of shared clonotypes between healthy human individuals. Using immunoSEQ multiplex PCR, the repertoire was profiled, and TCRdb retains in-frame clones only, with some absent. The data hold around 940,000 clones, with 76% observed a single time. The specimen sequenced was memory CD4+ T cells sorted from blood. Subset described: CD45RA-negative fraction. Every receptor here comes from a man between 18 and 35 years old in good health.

The CDR3 here is CASSLAPGMMGELFF. The CDR3 DNA reads as TGTGCCAGCAGCTTAGCCCCAGGGATGATGGGGGAGCTGTTTTTT. The chain is built from TRBV7-2 and TRBJ2-2; tentative D call: TRBD1 (5 bases). CDR3 size: 15 residues. The germline gives CDR1 SGHTA, CDR2 FQGNSA. V lost 0 bases to trimming and J lost 8 bases, with 13 bases between them. The complete variable domain, with remaining parts taken from reference TRBV7-2 and TRBJ2-2, reads GAGVSQSPSNKVTEKGKDVELRCDPISGHTALYWYRQSLGQGLEFLIYFQGNSAPDKSGLPSDRFSAERTGGSVSTLTIQRTQQEDSAVYLCASSLAPGMMGELFFGEGSRLTVL.

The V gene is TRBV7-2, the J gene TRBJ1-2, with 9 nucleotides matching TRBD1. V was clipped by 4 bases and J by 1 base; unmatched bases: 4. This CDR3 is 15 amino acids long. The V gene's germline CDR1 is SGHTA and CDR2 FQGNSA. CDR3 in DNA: TGTGCCAGCAGCTACCGGGACAGGGATAACTATGGCTACACCTTC. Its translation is CASSYRDRDNYGYTF.

CDR3 in DNA: TGTGCCAGCAGCTTGGCCAGGGCGTACTTTGGCTACACCTTC. Its translation is CASSLARAYFGYTF. V and J are TRBV5-8 and TRBJ1-2; a weak D match, TRBD1 (5 bases). The V gene's germline CDR1 is SGHTS and CDR2 YDEGEE. The CDR3 runs to 14 residues. Trimming removed 0 bases at V and 7 bases at J, with 13 bases between.

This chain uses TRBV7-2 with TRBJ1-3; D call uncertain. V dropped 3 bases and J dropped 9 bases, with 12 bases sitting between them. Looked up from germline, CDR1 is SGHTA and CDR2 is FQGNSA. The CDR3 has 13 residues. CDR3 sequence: CASSFDESGTIYF. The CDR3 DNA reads TGTGCCAGCAGCTTTGATGAGTCCGGCACCATATATTTT.

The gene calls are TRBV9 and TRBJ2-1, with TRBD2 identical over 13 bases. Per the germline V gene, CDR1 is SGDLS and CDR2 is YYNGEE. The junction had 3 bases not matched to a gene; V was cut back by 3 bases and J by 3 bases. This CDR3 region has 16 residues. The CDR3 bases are TGTGCCAGCAGCGAGGGGACTAGCGGGAACTACAATGAGCAGTTCTTC. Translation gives CASSEGTSGNYNEQFF.

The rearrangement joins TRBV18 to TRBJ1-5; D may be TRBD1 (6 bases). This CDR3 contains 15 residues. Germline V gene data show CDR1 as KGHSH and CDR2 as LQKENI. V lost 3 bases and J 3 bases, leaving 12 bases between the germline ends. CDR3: CASSPSGADNQPQHF. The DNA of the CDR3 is TGTGCCAGCTCACCTTCAGGGGCGGACAATCAGCCCCAGCATTTT.